This T cell receptor beta chain was observed in a study of shared clonotypes between healthy human individuals (dated by TCRdb to 2018 to 2020). A note on the overall study: Three men and a couple of women, aged 18 to 49 years, made up the cohort. Leukapheresis yielded between about 0.8 and 8.9 billion PBMCs per donor. Different laboratories and diverse techniques were used to prepare libraries and sequence TCR repertoires, to increase sequencing depth and limit assay-specific biases. For each donor, CD4 naive and CD4 memory were each run on three plates, CD8 naive on two plates, and CD8 memory on one plate. Blood TCR repertoires of a handful of healthy adults were deeply sequenced to estimate repertoire size and the extent of clonotype sharing between individuals. Overall results and qualifications from the work: Based on pairwise subsampling, the degree of clonotype sharing among donors was expected to be affected by sequencing depth. Rarefaction of sorted-subset datasets indicated incomplete sequencing despite the large sequencing depth. Across four donors, about 4.5% of naive CD4, 3% to 4% of naive CD8, around 2.5% of memory CD4, and around 0.4% of memory CD8 clonotypes were shared. Because the study included a small number of donors, the genetic and exposure-history diversity represented was limited. Compared with non-shared clonotypes, the clonotypes found in all four sorted-subset donors had higher generation probabilities. Sampling was limited to blood, and TCR repertoires in tissue likely differ from TCR repertoires in blood. Larger estimated clonotype richness was generally found for naive subsets than for memory subsets.

Using the deep immunoSEQ assay, multiplex PCR amplified TCR CDR3 regions from genomic DNA. Extracted genomic DNA from each cell subset was distributed evenly across all wells of several immunoSEQ 96-well plates, and each plate was treated as a replicate. For sorted subsets, each replicate PCR was loaded with about 200 ng genomic DNA, equivalent to 30,000 or so T cell genomes. Purified libraries were quantified with a Qubit 3.0 fluorometer, sized on a Bioanalyzer 2100, and re-quantified with the KAPA Library Quantification kit. A separate single-read 150-cycle Illumina NextSeq 550 flow cell was used to sequence each immunoSEQ 96-well plate. Turning to the authors' computational methods: The immunoSEQ output contained only junctional sequences without quality scores, so filtering could not match that applied to full-length reads. To assign V/J genes and CDR3, sequences were annotated against IMGT germline references using PyIR, a Python wrapper for IgBLAST v1.9. Reads were filtered out if the reads had weak V/J assignments (E-value above 1e-6), no CDR3, stop codons, out-of-frame junctions, or ambiguous translated residues. A V3J clonotype was defined by an identical inferred V gene, J gene, and CDR3 amino acid sequence. The percentage overlap between two repertoires was calculated by dividing the number of shared unique clonotypes by the size of the smaller repertoire. RTK rarefaction, the Chao1 estimator, and Recon v2.1 estimates of unobserved clonotypes were used to assess repertoire richness. Generation probabilities were computed with OLGA for all TCRbeta clonotypes obtained by the gDNA method from a handful of donors. Held by TCRdb, this immuneACCESS table contains in-frame sequences only and omits some clones. Under half of the omission traces to an unresolved V gene where checked; the cause of the rest is unknown. V, J and clone size were drawn from that table, and D and trimming were deduced from the DNA. Recorded for this sample are more than 2,000,000 clones; approximately 95% of them occurred a single time. The ten top clones hold 0.39% of the sample.

CDR1 and CDR2, per the germline V gene (reference sequence), are MNHEY and SMNVEV. Relative to germline, V is 5 bases shorter and J is 3 bases shorter, with 20 bases between their ends. The CDR3 contains 17 residues, cysteine and phenylalanine counted. The DNA shown is the 51-base CDR3, in frame from base 1. Healthy HIV-negative adults with no recently reported acute infections or vaccinations were included as donors. Every donor was a Caucasian adult residing in Nashville, Tennessee, USA. CD4+ T cells were enriched by magnetic negative selection; naive cells were then positively selected on CD45RA, and the negative fraction formed the memory subset. After blood collection by leukapheresis, PBMCs were isolated using Ficoll-Histopaque density gradient centrifugation and then cryopreserved in the vapor phase of liquid nitrogen. Analytical flow cytometry was used to check the purity and quantity of each magnetically sorted T cell population. From each sorted fraction, genomic DNA was isolated and quantified by UV absorbance on a Nanodrop 2000c.

Concerning this clone itself: The antigen it binds to is not known. Within one base of it there is no much larger clone, and no base qualities were kept.

Recombination connected TRBV27 to TRBJ1-5, with a tentative D gene TRBD1 over 5 matching bases. Sequenced: naive CD4+ T cells from PBMCs. What the cell subset or site label conveys for this sample: CD45RA+ positively selected. The TCR sequence derives from a man younger than 35 in good health. Some clones in this sample may be carry-over from other donors' samples. The DNA reads TGTGCCAGCAGTCCGCCCCGACATGGGGGTACCAATCAGCCCCAGCATTTT. It specifies CASSPPRHGGTNQPQHF.